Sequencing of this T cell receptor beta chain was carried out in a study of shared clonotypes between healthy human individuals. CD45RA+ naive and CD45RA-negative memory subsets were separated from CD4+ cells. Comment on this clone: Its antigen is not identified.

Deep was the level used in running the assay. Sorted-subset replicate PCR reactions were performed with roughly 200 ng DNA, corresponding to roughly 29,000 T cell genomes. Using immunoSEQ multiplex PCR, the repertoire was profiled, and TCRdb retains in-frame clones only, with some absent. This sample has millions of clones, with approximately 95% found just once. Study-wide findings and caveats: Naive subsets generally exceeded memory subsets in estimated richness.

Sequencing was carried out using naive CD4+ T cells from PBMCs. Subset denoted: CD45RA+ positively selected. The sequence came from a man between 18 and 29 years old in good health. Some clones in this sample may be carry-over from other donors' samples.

The CDR3 protein is CASRPGGANTGELFF. The CDR3 DNA sequence: TGCGCCAGCAGGCCCGGGGGGGCGAACACCGGGGAGCTGTTTTTT. V usage is TRBV4-1 and J usage is TRBJ2-2; 8 bases are shared with TRBD2. Germline loops: CDR1 MGHRA, CDR2 YSYEKL. The ends lost 6 bases at V and 0 bases at J; junction bases unmatched: 3. This CDR3 spans 15 amino acids.